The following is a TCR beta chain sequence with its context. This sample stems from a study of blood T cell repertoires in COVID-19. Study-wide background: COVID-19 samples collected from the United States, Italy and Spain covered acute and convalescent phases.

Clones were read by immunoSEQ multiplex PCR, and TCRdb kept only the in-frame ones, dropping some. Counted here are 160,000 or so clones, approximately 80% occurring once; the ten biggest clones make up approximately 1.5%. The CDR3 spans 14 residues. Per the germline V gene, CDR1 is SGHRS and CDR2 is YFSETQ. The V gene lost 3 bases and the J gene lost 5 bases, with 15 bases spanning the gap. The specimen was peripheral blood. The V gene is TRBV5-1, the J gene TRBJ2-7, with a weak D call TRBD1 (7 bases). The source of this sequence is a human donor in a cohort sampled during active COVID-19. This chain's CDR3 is CASSWRGRGDEQYF. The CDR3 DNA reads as TGCGCCAGCAGCTGGCGGGGCAGGGGGGACGAGCAGTACTTC.